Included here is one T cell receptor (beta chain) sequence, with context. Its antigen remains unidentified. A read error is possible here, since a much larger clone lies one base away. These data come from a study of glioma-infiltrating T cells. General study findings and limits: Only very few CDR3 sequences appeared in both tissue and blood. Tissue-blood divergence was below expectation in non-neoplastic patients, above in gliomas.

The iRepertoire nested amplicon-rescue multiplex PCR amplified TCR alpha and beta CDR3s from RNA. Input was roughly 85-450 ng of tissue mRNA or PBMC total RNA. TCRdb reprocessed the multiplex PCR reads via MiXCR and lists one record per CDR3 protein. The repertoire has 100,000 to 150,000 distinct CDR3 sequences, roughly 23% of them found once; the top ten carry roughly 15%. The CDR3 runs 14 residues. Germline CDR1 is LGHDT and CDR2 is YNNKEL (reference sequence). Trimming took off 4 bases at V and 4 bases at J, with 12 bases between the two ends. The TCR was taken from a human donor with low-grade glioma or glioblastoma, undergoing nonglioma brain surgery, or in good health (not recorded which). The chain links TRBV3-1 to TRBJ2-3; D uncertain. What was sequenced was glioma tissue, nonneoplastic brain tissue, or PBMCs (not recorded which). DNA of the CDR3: TGTGCCAGCAGCCTCAGAATAGCACCAGATACGCAGTATTTT. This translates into CASSLRIAPDTQYF.